The TCR beta chain under discussion was sequenced for a study of OX40 agonist ivuxolimab in advanced cancers. On the study more broadly: Three individuals attained partial responses, comprising one hepatocellular carcinoma case and two cutaneous melanoma cases.

As for this clone: The antigen is unknown.

Findings and limits, study-wide: Among the lowest levels of clonal expansion were found in partial responders at 0.1-3.0 mg/kg. The specificity for antigen of the expanded peripheral T cells was not determined.

Measured with immunoSEQ multiplex PCR; TCRdb has only the in-frame clones, and not every one. The data hold around 40,000 clones, with roughly 86% observed a single time. Germline values: CDR1 SNHLY, CDR2 FYNNEI. V was cut by 7 bases and J by 1 base, with 10 bases left in between. The CDR3 totals 13 residues. The sequencing used CD4+ or CD8+ T cells sorted from blood, collected in a trial of the OX40 agonist ivuxolimab. The chain links TRBV2 to TRBJ1-1; D perhaps matches TRBD1 (5 bases). This clonotype was obtained from an adult with an advanced solid tumor such as melanoma, head and neck, liver or kidney cancer. CDR3 in DNA: TGTGCCAGCACCAAGACAGAGAACACTGAAGCTTTCTTT. This translates into CASTKTENTEAFF.